This passage covers 32 T cell receptor beta chains from one sample sequenced in a study of cytomegalovirus exposure and HLA in healthy donors. Vbeta (60) and Jbeta (13) primers were used in the PCR. Clones were read by immunoSEQ multiplex PCR, and TCRdb kept only the in-frame ones, dropping some. The table for this sample gives approximately 150,000 clones. The sequencing input was PBMCs. These receptors all come from a woman aged 40 to 55 in good health and CMV-seronegative.

The V call is TRBV5-1, the J call TRBJ1-1, with 7 bases fitting TRBD1. The germline CDR1 and CDR2 sequences are SGHRS and YFSETQ. After removal of 4 bases from V and 7 bases from J, the junction contained 7 bases not matched to a gene. The CDR3 is 13 residues long. DNA of the CDR3: TGCGCCAGCAGCCTGACAGGGAACCTTGAAGCTTTCTTT. Translated, it gives CASSLTGNLEAFF.

The chain employs TRBV7-2 and TRBJ1-3; the D gene is possibly TRBD1 (5 bases). CDR3 size: 19 residues. Trimming removed 1 base from V and 4 bases from J, with 23 bases in between. Looked up from germline, CDR1 is SGHTA and CDR2 is FQGNSA. The CDR3 protein is CASSLVQAVWKGAGNTIYF. Here the CDR3 DNA reads TGTGCCAGCAGCTTAGTACAGGCAGTTTGGAAAGGGGCGGGAAACACCATATATTTT.

The rearrangement uses TRBV9 and TRBJ1-6; D not certain. The CDR3 sequence is 14 residues long. Per the germline V gene, CDR1 is SGDLS and CDR2 is YYNGEE. The V end was cut by 0 bases, the J end by 8 bases, with 9 bases between. The CDR3: CASSVAGMHSPLHF. The CDR3 DNA sequence: TGTGCCAGCAGCGTAGCGGGGATGCATTCACCCCTCCACTTT.

The chain joins TRBV5-1 to TRBJ1-4; 8 nucleotides agree with TRBD1. The ends lost 4 bases at V and 10 bases at J; junction bases unmatched: 3. CDR1 SGHRS and CDR2 YFSETQ come from the germline V gene. This CDR3 contains 12 residues. The CDR3 nucleotides are TGCGCCAGCAGCGCCACAGGGGGAAAACTGTTTTTT. As protein: CASSATGGKLFF.

This chain joins TRBV13 and TRBJ1-2; 9 nucleotides agree with TRBD1. The CDR3 extends over 15 amino acids. J was trimmed by 10 bases and V by 5 bases; bases with no gene match: 14. Germline lookup yields CDR1 PRHDT and CDR2 FYEKMQ (reference sequence). The CDR3 here is CASSTWTGAKVDYTF. DNA for the CDR3: TGTGCCAGCAGCACCTGGACAGGGGCGAAAGTGGACTACACCTTC. Based on the CDR3 plus reference TRBV13 and TRBJ1-2, the full variable domain is AAGVIQSPRHLIKEKRETATLKCYPIPRHDTVYWYQQGPGQDPQFLISFYEKMQSDKGSIPDRFSAQQFSDYHSELNMSSLELGDSALYFCASSTWTGAKVDYTFGSGTRLTVV.

This chain joins TRBV11-3 and TRBJ2-3, with TRBD2 matching over 7 bases. CDR3 size: 14 residues. The germline gives CDR1 SGHNT, CDR2 YENEEA. V shed 3 bases, J shed 5 bases, and the junction held 5 bases outside the gene matches. DNA of the CDR3: TGTGCCAGCAGCTTTGGACTAGGGCTAGATACGCAGTATTTT. Amino acid sequence: CASSFGLGLDTQYF.

The CDR3 loop reads CASRDPTRDTEAFF. In DNA form, the CDR3 reads TGTGCCAGCCGAGACCCCACTAGGGACACTGAAGCTTTCTTT. The chain employs TRBV19 and TRBJ1-1; the D is unclear. Trimming left V 9 bases short and J 3 bases short, with 17 bases between. The CDR3 length is 14 residues. CDR1 and CDR2 (germline): LNHDA, SQIVND (reference sequence).

CDR3 DNA sequence: TGTGCCAGTAGTAGGGGGGGGGCAGATACAGAGACCCAGTACTTC. This codes for CASSRGGADTETQYF. This chain connects TRBV19 to TRBJ2-5; TRBD2 might be the D (7 bases). Germline CDR1 reads LNHDA; CDR2 reads SQIVND (reference sequence). Trimming left V 4 bases short and J 4 bases short, with 16 bases between. This CDR3 spans 15 amino acids. The variable domain in full, completed from reference TRBV19 and TRBJ2-5, reads DGGITQSPKYLFRKEGQNVTLSCEQNLNHDAMYWYRQDPGQGLRLIYYSQIVNDFQKGDIAEGYSVSREKKESFPLTVTSAQKNPTAFYLCASSRGGADTETQYFGPGTRLLVL.

This CDR3 reads CASSISFGSSNYGYTF. The CDR3 DNA follows: TGTGCCAGTAGTATTAGCTTCGGCAGTTCTAACTATGGCTACACCTTC. V and J are TRBV19 and TRBJ1-2; D gene ambiguous. Deletions cut 3 bases from V and 0 bases from J, with 14 bases between. The CDR3 is 16 residues long. Per the germline V gene, CDR1 is LNHDA and CDR2 is SQIVND (reference sequence).

The gene calls are TRBV19 and TRBJ2-6; no clear D gene. CDR3 length: 12 residues. In germline, CDR1 is LNHDA, CDR2 SQIVND (reference sequence). With 8 bases removed from V and 2 bases from J, the gap between germline ends came to 4 bases. The chain's CDR3 is CASSTGANVLTF. In nucleotides, the CDR3 is TGTGCCAGTTCAACTGGGGCCAACGTCCTGACTTTC.

V is TRBV7-9 and J is TRBJ1-5; 7 nucleotides agree with TRBD1. V dropped 5 bases and J dropped 7; count of bases not matched to a gene: 8. From germline, CDR1 is SEHNR and CDR2 FQNEAQ (reference sequence). CDR3 size: 14 residues. In nucleotides, the CDR3 is TGTGCCAGCAGCAAAGACAGGGTAGACCAGCCCCAGCATTTT. Protein product: CASSKDRVDQPQHF.

J is TRBJ2-3 and V is TRBV6-1; 12 bases are a match to TRBD2. With V trimmed by 8 bases and J by 3 bases, 6 bases remained unmatched. Germline V lookup: CDR1 MNHNS, CDR2 SASEGT. The CDR3 is 15 residues long. CDR3 bases: TGTGCCAGCCGAACTAGCGGGGGGATTACAGATACGCAGTATTTT. Amino acid sequence: CASRTSGGITDTQYF.

The chain has TRBV2 and TRBJ2-5; TRBD2 aligns across 10 bases. The CDR3 sequence is 15 residues long. Per the germline V gene, CDR1 is SNHLY and CDR2 is FYNNEI. The junction had 3 bases not matched to a gene; V was cut back by 4 bases and J by 1 base. The CDR3 region has the DNA TGTGCCAGCAGTGCACAGCGGGGGGGCCAAGAGACCCAGTACTTC. Translating gives CASSAQRGGQETQYF.

J is TRBJ2-5 and V is TRBV6-5; 7 bases map to TRBD1. The CDR3 totals 15 residues. Germline V lookup: CDR1 MNHEY, CDR2 SVGAGI. The junction had 8 bases not matched to a gene; V was cut back by 0 bases and J by 7 bases. In DNA form, the CDR3 reads TGTGCCAGCAGTTACTCAGGACAGGCCTCAAGGACCCAGTACTTC. Residues: CASSYSGQASRTQYF.

The V and J genes are TRBV5-1 and TRBJ1-3; 8 bases are a match to TRBD1. Looked up from germline, CDR1 is SGHRS and CDR2 is YFSETQ. The junction had 3 bases not matched to a gene; V was cut back by 0 bases and J by 4 bases. This CDR3 region has 15 residues. CDR3 protein: CASSLGTGSGNTIYF. The CDR3 bases are TGCGCCAGCAGCTTGGGGACAGGGTCCGGAAACACCATATATTTT.

The chain recombines TRBV5-1 with TRBJ2-3, with 12 bases that match TRBD2. Germline values: CDR1 SGHRS, CDR2 YFSETQ. The V and J ends lost 4 bases and 2 bases, in that order; junction bases with no gene match: 8. This CDR3 spans 17 amino acids. The CDR3 DNA sequence: TGCGCCAGCAGCACAGGAACTAGCGGGGGGCTCACAGATACGCAGTATTTT. Encoded protein: CASSTGTSGGLTDTQYF.

V is TRBV5-1 and J is TRBJ2-3; possible D gene TRBD2, 6 bases. Germline assignment: CDR1 SGHRS and CDR2 YFSETQ. CDR3 length: 14 amino acids. V was pared by 0 bases and J by 5 bases, with 10 bases between. The CDR3 DNA reads TGCGCCAGCAGCTTGGGGGGGACTGGAGATACGCAGTATTTT. Protein: CASSLGGTGDTQYF.

This chain links TRBV4-2 with TRBJ2-1, with 8 bases that match TRBD1. V was clipped by 1 base and J by 3 bases; unmatched bases: 14. Germline values: CDR1 LGHNA, CDR2 YNFKEQ. CDR3 size: 19 residues. The CDR3 DNA is TGTGCCAGCAGCCAAGCTGAAGGACAGGGTAGCCCGCACTACAATGAGCAGTTCTTC. This codes for CASSQAEGQGSPHYNEQFF.

The chain couples TRBV11-2 to TRBJ1-5; 8 positions match TRBD1. The junction had 8 bases not matched to a gene; V was cut back by 5 bases and J by 5 bases. The CDR3 length is 15 residues. Germline lookup yields CDR1 SGHAT and CDR2 FQNNGV. CDR3 region: CASSKGTGWDQPQHF. The CDR3 DNA reads TGTGCCAGCAGCAAGGGGACAGGCTGGGATCAGCCCCAGCATTTT.

The J gene is TRBJ2-7, the V gene TRBV29-1; 8 nucleotides agree with TRBD1. Germline trimming cut 4 bases from V and 4 bases from J; bases unmatched to any gene: 3. CDR3 size: 12 residues. CDR1 SQVTM and CDR2 ANQGSEA come from the germline V gene. In nucleotides, the CDR3 is TGCAGCGTTGGCAGGGGGCCTTACGAGCAGTACTTC. Translation: CSVGRGPYEQYF.

J is TRBJ1-6 and V is TRBV5-4; D call uncertain. The V end was cut by 0 bases, the J end by 4 bases, with 11 bases between. The CDR3 has 16 residues. From germline, CDR1 is SGHNT and CDR2 YYREEE (reference sequence). DNA for the CDR3: TGTGCCAGCAGCTTGGCCGGAGGTCAGTATAATTCACCCCTCCACTTT. Translation gives CASSLAGGQYNSPLHF.

The rearrangement joins TRBV7-2 to TRBJ2-7; 8 bases map to TRBD2. This CDR3 spans 16 amino acids. Germline assignment: CDR1 SGHTA and CDR2 FQGNSA. The V segment lost 5 bases and the J segment 2 bases; nucleotides outside the gene matches: 11. The DNA of the CDR3 is TGTGCCAGCAGCCCCCGGGGCGGGGGGCTAACCTACGAGCAGTACTTC. Translation gives CASSPRGGGLTYEQYF. Looking up the rest from reference TRBV7-2 and TRBJ2-7 gives the full variable domain: GAGVSQSPSNKVTEKGKDVELRCDPISGHTALYWYRQSLGQGLEFLIYFQGNSAPDKSGLPSDRFSAERTGGSVSTLTIQRTQQEDSAVYLCASSPRGGGLTYEQYFGPGTRLTVT.

The chain links TRBV19 to TRBJ1-2; 9 bases agree with TRBD1. The CDR3 consists of 13 residues. Unmatched junction bases numbered 8, after V lost 7 bases and J lost 8 bases. Per germline, CDR1 LNHDA and CDR2 SQIVND (reference sequence). The CDR3 is CASISDRGFGYTF. CDR3 coding DNA: TGTGCCAGTATTTCCGACAGGGGGTTCGGCTACACCTTC.

The rearrangement uses TRBV7-2 and TRBJ1-5; D is undetermined. The V end lost 4 bases, the J end lost 5 bases, and 6 bases lay between the germline ends. The CDR3 contains 12 residues. Germline values: CDR1 SGHTA, CDR2 FQGNSA. CDR3 coding DNA: TGTGCCAGCAGCTCGTTAGATCAGCCCCAGCATTTT. Translation gives CASSSLDQPQHF.

The V call is TRBV7-9, the J call TRBJ1-3, with D tentatively TRBD1 (6 bases). The V gene lost 3 bases and the J gene lost 3 bases, with 12 bases spanning the gap. Germline values: CDR1 SEHNR, CDR2 FQNEAQ (reference sequence). The length of the CDR3 is 15 residues. The CDR3 sequence is CASSFLQGHGNTIYF. Written as DNA, the CDR3 is TGTGCCAGCAGCTTCTTACAGGGTCATGGAAACACCATATATTTT.

The CDR3 DNA reads TGTGCCAGCAGAGCGCGGGCCCTCTACAATGAGCAGTTCTTC. It is translated as CASRARALYNEQFF. V usage is TRBV2 and J usage is TRBJ2-1, with a weak D call TRBD2 (5 bases). Looked up from germline, CDR1 is SNHLY and CDR2 is FYNNEI. V lost 6 bases to trimming and J lost 3 bases, with 12 bases between them. This CDR3 comprises 14 residues.

The V gene is TRBV7-3, the J gene TRBJ2-5; 10 nucleotides match TRBD1. The CDR3 runs 15 residues. Germline CDR1 reads SGHTA; CDR2 reads FQGTGA. Trimming at V came to 1 base and at J to 2 bases, leaving 1 base not matched to a gene. The CDR3: CASSLMGQGQETQYF. Here the CDR3 DNA reads TGTGCCAGCAGCTTAATGGGACAGGGGCAAGAGACCCAGTACTTC.

The chain links TRBV6-1 to TRBJ1-1, with D possibly being TRBD1 (5 bases). CDR1 is MNHNS, CDR2 SASEGT, per germline. V lost 4 bases to trimming and J lost 5 bases, with 14 bases between them. The CDR3 runs to 14 residues. The CDR3 is CASSVRREGTEAFF. The CDR3 DNA is TGTGCCAGCAGTGTGCGTCGGGAGGGGACTGAAGCTTTCTTT.

V is TRBV7-9 and J is TRBJ2-7; 7 bases line up with TRBD1. Germline CDR1 is SEHNR and CDR2 is FQNEAQ (reference sequence). Trimming removed 5 bases from V and 7 bases from J; junction bases left unmatched: 8. The CDR3 runs to 13 residues. CDR3 loop: CASSPSQGWEQYF. The CDR3 DNA reads as TGTGCCAGCAGCCCGTCACAGGGGTGGGAGCAGTACTTC. The whole variable domain, filled in from reference TRBV7-9 and TRBJ2-7, reads DTGVSQNPRHKITKRGQNVTFRCDPISEHNRLYWYRQTLGQGPEFLTYFQNEAQLEKSRLLSDRFSAERPKGSFSTLEIQRTEQGDSAMYLCASSPSQGWEQYFGPGTRLTVT.

The chain employs TRBV5-6 and TRBJ2-7, with TRBD1 identical over 10 bases. This CDR3 has 13 residues. V shed 4 bases, J shed 5 bases, and the junction held 3 bases outside the gene matches. Germline CDR1 and CDR2: SGHDT and YYEEEE. CDR3 sequence reads: CASSVTGGDEQYV. CDR3 in DNA: TGTGCCAGCAGCGTGACAGGGGGCGACGAGCAGTACGTC.

The chain links TRBV7-2 to TRBJ2-5; 10 bases map to TRBD2. The CDR3 consists of 16 residues. Germline trimming cut 2 bases from V and 5 bases from J; bases unmatched to any gene: 8. The germline gives CDR1 SGHTA, CDR2 FQGNSA. CDR3 amino acids: CASSLMLAGVGETQYF. The CDR3, as DNA: TGTGCCAGCAGCTTAATGCTAGCGGGGGTGGGCGAGACCCAGTACTTC.

This chain connects TRBV7-8 to TRBJ1-2; D ambiguous. The CDR3 spans 15 residues. Germline V gives CDR1 SGHVS, CDR2 FQNEAQ. Trimming shortened V by 4 bases and J by 3 bases, and 15 bases separated the two germline ends. DNA for the CDR3: TGTGCCAGCAGCTCCCTCCGAGGAAGGCACTATGGCTACACCTTC. Amino acid sequence: CASSSLRGRHYGYTF.